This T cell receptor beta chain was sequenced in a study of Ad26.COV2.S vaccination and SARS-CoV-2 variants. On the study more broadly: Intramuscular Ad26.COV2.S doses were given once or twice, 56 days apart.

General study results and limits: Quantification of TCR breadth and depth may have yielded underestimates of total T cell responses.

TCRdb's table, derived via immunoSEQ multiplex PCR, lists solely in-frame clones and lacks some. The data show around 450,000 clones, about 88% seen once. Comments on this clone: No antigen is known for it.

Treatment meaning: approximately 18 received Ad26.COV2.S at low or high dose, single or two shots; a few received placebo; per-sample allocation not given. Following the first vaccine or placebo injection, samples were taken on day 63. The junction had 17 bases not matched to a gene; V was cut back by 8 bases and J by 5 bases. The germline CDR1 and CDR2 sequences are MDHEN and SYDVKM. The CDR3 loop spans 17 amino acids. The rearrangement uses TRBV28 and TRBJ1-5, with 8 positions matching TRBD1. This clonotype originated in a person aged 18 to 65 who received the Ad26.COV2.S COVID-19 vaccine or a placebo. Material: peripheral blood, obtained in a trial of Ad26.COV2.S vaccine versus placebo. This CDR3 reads CASGFFPFGTGHQPQHF. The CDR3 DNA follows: TGTGCCAGCGGATTCTTCCCGTTTGGGACAGGACATCAGCCCCAGCATTTT. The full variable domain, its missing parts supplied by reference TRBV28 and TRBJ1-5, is DVKVTQSSRYLVKRTGEKVFLECVQDMDHENMFWYRQDPGLGLRLIYFSYDVKMKEKGDIPEGYSVSREKKERFSLILESASTNQTSMYLCASGFFPFGTGHQPQHFGDGTRLSIL.